Below, 27 T cell receptor beta chains from the same sample are listed, as sequenced in a study of vaccination effects on CD4 cells after COVID-19. Which antigens these TCRs recognize remains unknown. Antigen-specific CD4+ T cells were first expanded with viral peptide pools by the ViraFEST assay and only then sequenced. Upon completion of about eleven days in culture, CD4+ T cells were isolated. Of the BNT162b2 and mRNA-1273 vaccines, participants received two doses of one or the other. The protocol was immunoSEQ multiplex PCR, while the TCRdb copy is restricted to in-frame clones and leaves out a portion. Of 25,000 to 30,000 clones listed, 73% are singletons. The source material was CD4+ T cells from PBMCs cultured with HCoV-NL63 spike peptides, sampled after COVID-19 vaccination. The receptors were gathered from a human donor who received a COVID-19 vaccine.

The rearrangement links TRBV19 to TRBJ1-2; no clear D. V was cut by 1 base and J by 1 base, with 7 bases left in between. Germline V gene lookup returns CDR1 LNHDA and CDR2 SQIVND (reference sequence). The CDR3 covers 14 residues. CDR3: CASSIGRFNYGYTF. CDR3 sequence (DNA): TGTGCCAGTAGTATAGGACGGTTTAACTATGGCTACACCTTC.

This clone turned up a few times. CDR3 in amino acids: CASSPTDAGTDTQYF. Written as DNA, the CDR3 is TGTGCCAGCAGCCCCACCGACGCGGGAACAGATACGCAGTATTTT. The chain links TRBV6-5 to TRBJ2-3, with TRBD2 as a possible D gene (6 bases). V lost 6 bases and J 3 bases, leaving 16 bases between the germline ends. The CDR3 is 15 amino acids. Germline loops: CDR1 MNHEY, CDR2 SVGAGI.

The CDR3 DNA reads TGTGCCTGGAGTTCTTCCGCAAGAGCTAACTATGGCTACACCTTC. Translated: CAWSSSARANYGYTF. V is TRBV30 and J is TRBJ1-2; no reliable D call. From germline, CDR1 is GTSNPN and CDR2 SVGIG (reference sequence). CDR3 length equals 15 residues. Trimming left V 2 bases short and J 0 bases short, with 13 bases between.

The rearrangement links TRBV19 to TRBJ1-2; 7 bases match TRBD1. The V gene end was trimmed by 4 bases and the J gene end by 0 bases; junction bases not matched to a gene: 5. Germline CDR1 LNHDA, CDR2 SQIVND (reference sequence). This CDR3 is built from 15 residues. CDR3 in DNA: TGTGCCAGTAGTACCCGGGACAGCGCTAACTATGGCTACACCTTC. It translates to CASSTRDSANYGYTF.

The gene calls are TRBV21-1 and TRBJ1-4; the D call TRBD1 from the table was never checked on the DNA. TRBV21-1 counts as a pseudogene. This CDR3 comprises 14 residues. The CDR3 region has the DNA TGTGCCAGCAGCAAGGGACCCGGACAGCCAAAACTGTTTTTT. This translates into CASSKGPGQPKLFF.

This chain uses TRBV18 with TRBJ1-2; D unclear. Between the trimmed V and J ends, which lost 2 bases and 4 bases, there was a span of 20 bases. The CDR3 is 17 amino acids. CDR1 KGHSH and CDR2 LQKENI come from the germline V gene. CDR3 loop: CASSPGSQSRRFYGYTF. Here the CDR3 DNA reads TGTGCCAGCTCACCAGGATCTCAGTCGCGTCGATTCTATGGCTACACCTTC.

V usage is TRBV4-1 and J usage is TRBJ2-3; no definite D call. Germline lookup yields CDR1 MGHRA and CDR2 YSYEKL. There are 14 residues in the CDR3. Trimming took 4 bases from V and 5 from J, leaving 13 bases between them. DNA of the CDR3: TGCGCCAGCAGCCGCGCACCGGCTGGAGATACGCAGTATTTT. This codes for CASSRAPAGDTQYF.

This clone was picked up a small number of times. The chain has TRBV19 and TRBJ2-2, with unresolved D. Germline V gene data show CDR1 as LNHDA and CDR2 as SQIVND (reference sequence). V was pared by 4 bases and J by 6 bases, with 15 bases between. The CDR3 runs 15 residues. CDR3 nucleotide sequence: TGTGCCAGTAGTAACGACTTTTCTAGATCCGGGGAGCTGTTTTTT. It codes for CASSNDFSRSGELFF. The full variable domain, completed using reference TRBV19 and TRBJ2-2, is DGGITQSPKYLFRKEGQNVTLSCEQNLNHDAMYWYRQDPGQGLRLIYYSQIVNDFQKGDIAEGYSVSREKKESFPLTVTSAQKNPTAFYLCASSNDFSRSGELFFGEGSRLTVL.

The rearrangement links TRBV24-1 to TRBJ2-5, with D perhaps matching TRBD1 (5 bases). The CDR3 spans 14 residues. Looked up from germline, CDR1 is KGHDR and CDR2 is SFDVKD. Trimming cost V 2 bases and J 2 bases, with 8 bases left between them. As DNA, the CDR3 is TGTGCCACCAGTGATTATGGGGCTCAAGAGACCCAGTACTTC. Translated, it gives CATSDYGAQETQYF.

Here the CDR3 reads CSASPGTRTNNQPQHF. In DNA form, the CDR3 reads TGCAGTGCCAGTCCCGGGACACGGACAAACAATCAGCCCCAGCATTTT. V is TRBV20-1 and J is TRBJ1-5, with D perhaps matching TRBD1 (6 bases). V shed 6 bases and J shed 3 bases, with 21 bases lying between them. This CDR3 spans 16 amino acids. Germline V CDR1 and CDR2: DFQATT, SNEGSKA (reference sequence).

This chain uses TRBV7-9 with TRBJ1-6, with a possible D match to TRBD1 (5 bases). Germline V gene data show CDR1 as SEHNR and CDR2 as FQNEAQ (reference sequence). Trimming stripped 4 bases from V and 9 bases from J, with 7 bases between. This CDR3 has 12 residues. CDR3 residues: CASSSRGSPLHF. The CDR3 DNA is TGTGCCAGCAGCTCGAGGGGTTCACCCCTCCACTTT. The full variable domain, rest sourced from reference TRBV7-9 and TRBJ1-6, is DTGVSQNPRHKITKRGQNVTFRCDPISEHNRLYWYRQTLGQGPEFLTYFQNEAQLEKSRLLSDRFSAERPKGSFSTLEIQRTEQGDSAMYLCASSSRGSPLHFGNGTRLTVT.

This clone was detected once. V gene TRBV6-6 combines with J gene TRBJ2-5, with TRBD1 matching over 9 bases. This CDR3 spans 14 amino acids. V was pared by 5 bases and J by 6 bases, with 7 bases of the junction left unmatched. CDR1 is MNHNY, CDR2 SVGAGI, per germline (reference sequence). As DNA, the CDR3 is TGTGCCAGCAGTAGGTCTACAGGGGGCCAGACCCAGTACTTC. Translated: CASSRSTGGQTQYF.

This chain connects TRBV29-1 to TRBJ2-5; D gene unclear. CDR1 is SQVTM, CDR2 ANQGSEA, per germline. V dropped 3 bases and J dropped 4 bases, with 15 bases sitting between them. The CDR3 has 14 amino acids. The CDR3 region has the DNA TGCAGCGTTGAGACGTCGGGCCGCGGAGAGACCCAGTACTTC. It specifies CSVETSGRGETQYF.

This chain links TRBV6-5 with TRBJ1-1; D possibly corresponds to TRBD1 (5 bases). CDR1 and CDR2 from the germline V gene are MNHEY and SVGAGI. V lost 0 bases, J lost 0 bases, and 11 bases lay in between. The CDR3 totals 16 residues. CDR3 loop: CASSYSINRMNTEAFF. CDR3 DNA sequence: TGTGCCAGCAGTTACTCGATCAACAGGATGAACACTGAAGCTTTCTTT.

The rearrangement uses TRBV5-1 and TRBJ2-5; D is perhaps TRBD2 (7 bases). The CDR3 consists of 15 residues. Germline V gene data show CDR1 as SGHRS and CDR2 as YFSETQ. V lost 3 bases and J 4 bases, leaving 16 bases between the germline ends. In nucleotides, the CDR3 is TGCGCCAGCAGCTCTGGGGGGGGCGGTGTAGAGACCCAGTACTTC. This gives the protein CASSSGGGGVETQYF. The full variable domain, in which reference TRBV5-1 and TRBJ2-5 provide the parts outside the CDR3, is KAGVTQTPRYLIKTRGQQVTLSCSPISGHRSVSWYQQTPGQGLQFLFEYFSETQRNKGNFPGRFSGRQFSNSRSEMNVSTLELGDSALYLCASSSGGGGVETQYFGPGTRLLVL.

The chain has TRBV9 and TRBJ2-5; D gene uncertain. V lost 0 bases and J 7 bases, leaving 10 bases between the germline ends. The CDR3 is 13 amino acids. CDR1 and CDR2 from the germline V gene are SGDLS and YYNGEE. CDR3 region: CASSVEWGRTQYF. Here the CDR3 DNA reads TGTGCCAGCAGCGTAGAGTGGGGTCGGACCCAGTACTTC.

The V gene is TRBV7-9, the J gene TRBJ1-3; a possible D gene is TRBD1 (6 bases). The germline V and J ends were trimmed by 5 bases and 0 bases, with 11 bases remaining between them. The CDR3 consists of 15 residues. The germline gives CDR1 SEHNR, CDR2 FQNEAQ (reference sequence). The CDR3 sequence: CASSLWDISGNTIYF. As DNA, the CDR3 is TGTGCCAGCAGCCTATGGGACATCTCTGGAAACACCATATATTTT.

This chain links TRBV12-5 with TRBJ1-1; TRBD1 matches at 8 bases. Trimming took 2 bases from V and 1 from J; bases not matched to a gene: 15. The germline V gene encodes CDR1 LGHNT and CDR2 FRNRAP. The CDR3 covers 19 residues. The CDR3 coding sequence is TGTGCTAGTGGTTTGATGCAGGGGGCTGTACCTTATCAGAACACTGAAGCTTTCTTT. The encoded protein is CASGLMQGAVPYQNTEAFF.

DNA for the CDR3: TGTGCCAGCAGCCTACTTCGGTATGGCGAGCAGTTCTTC. This encodes CASSLLRYGEQFF. The chain carries TRBV7-7 and TRBJ2-1; D call uncertain. Trimming took 5 bases from V and 10 from J, leaving 15 bases between them. Germline V lookup: CDR1 SSHAT, CDR2 FNYEAQ (reference sequence). CDR3 length equals 13 residues.

The V and J genes are TRBV6-2 or TRBV6-3 and TRBJ2-2, with 11 bases matching TRBD2. The CDR3 covers 15 residues. The V gene's germline CDR1 is MNHEY and CDR2 SVGEGT. J gave up 4 bases and V 4 bases, and 2 bases lay outside the gene matches. CDR3 region: CASSFSGGATGELFF. The CDR3 nucleotides are TGTGCCAGCAGTTTTAGCGGGGGGGCCACCGGGGAGCTGTTTTTT.

The table lists this clone with a few counts. This chain links TRBV29-1 with TRBJ1-1; TRBD1 matches at 7 bases. This CDR3 region has 13 residues. J was trimmed by 5 bases and V by 6 bases; bases with no gene match: 9. From germline, CDR1 is SQVTM and CDR2 ANQGSEA. The CDR3 sequence is CSVTRQGSTEAFF. The CDR3, as DNA: TGCAGCGTAACAAGACAGGGATCAACTGAAGCTTTCTTT.

The genes are TRBV19 and TRBJ2-5, with D tentatively TRBD1 (5 bases). Trimming shortened V by 2 bases and J by 5 bases, and 12 bases separated the two germline ends. CDR3 length: 14 amino acids. Germline values: CDR1 LNHDA, CDR2 SQIVND (reference sequence). The CDR3 region is CASSISGNYETQYF. For the CDR3, the DNA is TGTGCCAGTAGTATATCAGGGAATTACGAGACCCAGTACTTC.

V is TRBV29-1 and J is TRBJ1-1; tentatively, D is TRBD1 (6 bases). V lost 8 bases to trimming and J lost 1 base, with 11 bases between them. From germline, CDR1 is SQVTM and CDR2 ANQGSEA. The CDR3 spans 12 residues. CDR3 nucleotide sequence: TGCAGCACCCGGACAGCGAACACTGAAGCTTTCTTT. This translates into CSTRTANTEAFF.

The J gene is TRBJ1-3, the V gene TRBV18, with 12 bases identical to TRBD1. CDR1 and CDR2 (germline): KGHSH, LQKENI. The CDR3 runs to 17 residues. J lost 4 bases, V lost 0 bases, and 4 bases had no gene match. The DNA of the CDR3 is TGTGCCAGCTCACCACCGGGGACAGGGGGCCTCGGAAACACCATATATTTT. Encoded protein: CASSPPGTGGLGNTIYF.

This clone has only a few counts. The chain has TRBV5-1 and TRBJ2-7; 8 nucleotides line up with TRBD1. J gave up 2 bases and V 0 bases, and 4 bases lay outside the gene matches. Germline loops: CDR1 SGHRS, CDR2 YFSETQ. This CDR3 contains 15 residues. CDR3 protein: CASSLAGQGPYEQYF. The CDR3, as DNA: TGCGCCAGCAGCTTGGCCGGACAGGGTCCCTACGAGCAGTACTTC.

The V call is TRBV19, the J call TRBJ2-1, with 7 bases lining up with TRBD2. This CDR3 is built from 15 residues. Germline CDR1 is LNHDA and CDR2 is SQIVND (reference sequence). Germline trimming cut 7 bases from V and 0 bases from J; bases unmatched to any gene: 6. CDR3 DNA: TGTGCCAGTACCGGGAGGCCGAGCTCCTACAATGAGCAGTTCTTC. Residues: CASTGRPSSYNEQFF.

V and J are TRBV18 and TRBJ1-2; D gene unclear. CDR1 is KGHSH, CDR2 LQKENI, per germline. The CDR3 loop spans 15 amino acids. V gave up 6 bases and J gave up 5 bases, with 19 bases separating them. As DNA, the CDR3 is TGTGCCAGCTCTCGACCCCAAGGGTCGGAGTATGGCTACACCTTC. Translated, it gives CASSRPQGSEYGYTF. The variable domain in full, completed from reference TRBV18 and TRBJ1-2, reads NAGVMQNPRHLVRRRGQEARLRCSPMKGHSHVYWYRQLPEEGLKFMVYLQKENIIDESGMPKERFSAEFPKEGPSILRIQQVVRGDSAAYFCASSRPQGSEYGYTFGSGTRLTVV.